The clone carrying this T cell receptor (beta chain) was observed a few times. The antigen is not known. Template-switching 5'RACE yielded the TCR cDNA; a universal primer site and UMIs were added in the process. Via MiXCR, TCRdb re-called the 5' RACE reads, giving one row per CDR3 protein. This sample has 500,000 to 650,000 distinct CDR3 sequences; about 12% occur once, and the top ten carry around 14%. This entry comes from a study of T cells after yellow fever vaccination. Study conclusions and caveats: When the response was secondary, it was weaker but reached its peak faster, day 5 versus 15. The booster saw the reappearance of most primary-vaccination clones (approximately 97% CD4, 80% to 90% CD8).

CDR1 is SQVTM and CDR2 is ANQGSEA in the germline V gene. This CDR3 is 12 amino acids long. V was pared by 4 bases and J by 2 bases, with 9 bases between. V is TRBV29-1 and J is TRBJ2-7; D possibly corresponds to TRBD1 (5 bases). The sample in question was PBMCs, obtained on the day of the yellow fever booster vaccination. The TCR was taken from a man in his thirties or forties who received the YFV17D yellow fever vaccine. The CDR3 reads CSVGQPPYEQYF. The CDR3 nucleotides read TGCAGCGTTGGACAGCCCCCCTACGAGCAGTACTTC.